This record concerns one TCR beta chain sequence. This clone occurred a few times. The antigen it binds to is not known. No base quality information exists; no much larger clone differs at one position. The data were obtained in a study of graft-versus-host responses after intestinal transplantation (TCRdb year 2021). Concerning the study at large: The transplants that recipients got were multivisceral, liver-intestinal, or isolated intestinal. Instead of going to the commercial service, samples from a few later patients were sequenced in-house on an Illumina MiSeq and processed with MiXCR. Anti-thymocyte globulin induction was given to all recipients, followed by maintenance tacrolimus and steroids for two to four years. Donor T cell macrochimerism was defined as a peak of at least 4% donor T cells among recipient peripheral blood mononuclear cells. Bulk TCR-beta CDR3 sequencing was used to track graft-versus-host and host-versus-graft alloreactive T cell clones in the graft, circulation and bone marrow after intestinal transplantation. The cohort enrolled 24 intestinal transplant recipients, one of whom was a retransplant, and a few patients without pretransplant specimens were excluded. Alloreactive clones were identified by sequencing pre-transplant mixed lymphocyte reaction products and comparing them with unstimulated pre-transplant donor and recipient T cells. On the study overall, not on this receptor specifically: Early after transplant, peak levels of circulating GvH clones were found to be associated with declines in HvG clones. Patients with donor T cell macrochimerism had high GvH to HvG T cell clonal ratios in their allografts. The conclusions were limited by the relatively low number and heterogeneity of the intestinal transplant patients. GvH clones were detected in recipient bone marrow, and some appeared earlier in ileal mucosa or blood, consistent with an intestinal mucosal origin.

Library method: the immunoSEQ multiplex PCR assay. For most patients, genomic DNA was isolated with the Qiagen DNeasy Blood and Tissue Kit and shipped frozen to Adaptive Biotechnologies for TCR sequencing. For most patients, high-throughput TCR-beta CDR3 sequencing of genomic DNA was performed by Adaptive Biotechnologies. The study's own analysis went as follows. Adaptive's ImmunoSEQ software was the source of the TCR sequencing data for 18 patients, while three other patients were processed with MiXCR and VDJtools. To correct CD4 versus CD8 sorting errors, sequences present in both subsets at a frequency ratio below 5:1 were removed. CDR3 nucleotide sequences shared by donor and recipient were removed because the origin of these sequences could not be assigned. To be classed as alloreactive, a clone needed at least 2-fold expansion over unstimulated cells and a minimum CFSE-low frequency of 0.002% (template counts) or 0.001% (read counts). Clones detected in sequenced pre-transplant spleen, lymph node, or MLR CFSE-low populations of the donor or recipient were defined as mappable. Cumulative frequency of alloreactive clones was calculated as a percentage of all sequences weighted by copy number. Held by TCRdb, this immuneACCESS table contains in-frame sequences only and omits some clones. Under half of the omission traces to an unresolved V gene where checked; the cause of the rest is unknown. D and trimming come from the DNA, and the V and J calls and clone size come from that table. The sample includes about 90,000 clones, with about 93% observed a single time. About 1.1% of the sample belongs to the ten largest clones.

The meaning of the sample's time point label: cells obtained before transplantation from donor or recipient. CD3+CD4+ and CD3+CD8+ populations were FACS-sorted from unstimulated pre-transplant donor and recipient cells taken from spleen or lymph nodes. The trim is 4 bases for V and 4 bases for J, with a gap of 13 bases between the germline ends. Taken from cysteine to phenylalanine, the CDR3 has 13 residues. Kept here is only the CDR3 DNA, which spans 39 bases and is read in frame from base 1. The germline V gene provides CDR1 SQVTM and CDR2 ANQGSEA. Here the sequenced sample was unstimulated CD8+ T cells sorted from spleen or lymph node cells, taken before transplant. This TCR came from a human donor who was the organ donor for an intestinal transplant. The chain uses TRBV29-1 and TRBJ1-1, with an unclear D gene assignment. CDR3 protein: CSVVVSGSTEAFF. The nucleotide sequence reads as follows: TGCAGCGTTGTAGTGTCGGGATCCACTGAAGCTTTCTTT.